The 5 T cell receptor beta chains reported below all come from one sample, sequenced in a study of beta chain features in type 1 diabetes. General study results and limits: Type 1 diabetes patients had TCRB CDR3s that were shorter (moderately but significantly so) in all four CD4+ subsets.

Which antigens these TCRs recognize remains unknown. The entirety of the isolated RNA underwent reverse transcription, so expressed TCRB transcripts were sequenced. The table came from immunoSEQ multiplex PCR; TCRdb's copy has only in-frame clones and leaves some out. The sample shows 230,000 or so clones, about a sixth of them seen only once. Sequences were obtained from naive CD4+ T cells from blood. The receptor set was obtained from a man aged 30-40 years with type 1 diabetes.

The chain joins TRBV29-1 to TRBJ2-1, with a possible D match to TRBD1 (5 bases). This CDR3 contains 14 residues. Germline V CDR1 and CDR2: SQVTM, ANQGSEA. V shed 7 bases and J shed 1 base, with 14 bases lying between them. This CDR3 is CSGRQSLSYNEQFF. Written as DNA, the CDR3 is TGCAGCGGTAGACAGAGTTTGTCCTACAATGAGCAGTTCTTC.

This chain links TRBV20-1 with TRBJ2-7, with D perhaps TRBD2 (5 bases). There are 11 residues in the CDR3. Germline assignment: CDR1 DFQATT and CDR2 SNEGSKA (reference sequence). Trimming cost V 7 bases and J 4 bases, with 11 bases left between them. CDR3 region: CSVRENYEQYF. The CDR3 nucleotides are TGCAGTGTGAGGGAAAATTACGAGCAGTACTTC.

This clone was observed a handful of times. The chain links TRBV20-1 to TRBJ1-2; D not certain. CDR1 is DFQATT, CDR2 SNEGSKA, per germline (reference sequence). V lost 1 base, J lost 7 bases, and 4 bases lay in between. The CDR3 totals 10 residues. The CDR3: CSARGGGYTF. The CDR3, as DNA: TGCAGTGCTAGAGGTGGTGGCTACACCTTC.

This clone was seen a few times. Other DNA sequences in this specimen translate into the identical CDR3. Here the CDR3 DNA reads TGTGCCAGCAGCGTAGGGACAGGCCAAGAGACCCAGTACTTC. Its protein is CASSVGTGQETQYF. This chain links TRBV9 with TRBJ2-5; 7 bases are shared with TRBD1. Germline-derived CDR1 and CDR2 are SGDLS and YYNGEE. V dropped 0 bases and J dropped 1; count of bases not matched to a gene: 0. The CDR3 is 14 residues long.

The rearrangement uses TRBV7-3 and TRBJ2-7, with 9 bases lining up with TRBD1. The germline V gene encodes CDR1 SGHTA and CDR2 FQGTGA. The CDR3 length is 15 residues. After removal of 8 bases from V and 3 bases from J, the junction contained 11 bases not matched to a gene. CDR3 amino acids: CASAPGQGPIYEQYF. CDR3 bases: TGTGCCAGCGCGCCGGGACAGGGCCCTATCTACGAGCAGTACTTC.